These T cell receptor beta chains were read from a single sample in a study of blood T cell repertoires in COVID-19. Generated by immunoSEQ multiplex PCR, the TCRdb table keeps only in-frame clones and is missing some. The sample yields 400,000 to 550,000 clones, around 90% seen once. The sample consisted of PBMCs or T cells enriched from blood (not recorded which). The receptors shown here come from a young woman with acute COVID-19. Each CDR3 is given without its conserved first and last residue. D genes are given only for firm matches. Clone size is stated in some rows and not others, as once, few, many or a class when expanded.

D gene | V gene | clone size | CDR3 protein
TRBD1 | TRBV18 | NA | ASSSTGEGYT
NA | TRBV7-7 | NA | ASSQHRSSTDTQY
NA | TRBV19 | NA | ASSPSTVSGNTIY
NA | TRBV15 | NA | ATSTYRVSVKNIQY
NA | TRBV18 | NA | ASSVSDMGANTEAF
TRBD1 | TRBV6-5 | NA | ASSLGTGDGYT
TRBD1 | TRBV28 | NA | ASSPAGTGLYEQY
TRBD1 | TRBV10-3 | NA | ATRQGSSYNSPLH
NA | TRBV10-3 | NA | AISEGGRLKPQH
NA | TRBV28 | NA | ASQGLTYEQY
NA | TRBV18 | NA | ASAAVANTGELF
NA | TRBV5-5 | NA | ASSETRDLTGELF
NA | TRBV24-1 | few | ATSDFGRGTDTQY
TRBD1 | TRBV5-6 | NA | ASSLQGAPLYEQY
NA | TRBV18 | NA | ASSLRQGPLNTEAF
TRBD1 | TRBV5-6 | NA | ASSLGDRGTEAF
TRBD2 | TRBV15 | NA | ATSRERTSGSVVAKNIQY
TRBD1 | TRBV13 | NA | ASSSNGQEIVSGYT
NA | TRBV7-2 | NA | ASSQQDRFQETQY
NA | TRBV7-2 | NA | ASSLFPGETQY
NA | TRBV27 | NA | ASSLSNVYRTNNSPLH
NA | TRBV28 | NA | ASSLVQDQPQH
TRBD1 | TRBV5-4 | NA | ASSLTGEYQETQY
TRBD1 | TRBV6-6 | NA | ATYHRGFSGNTIY
TRBD1 | TRBV5-8 | NA | ASSPDRGQPQH
TRBD1 | TRBV15 | NA | ATSLREGTGASYEQY
NA | TRBV20-1 | NA | SVGSIYGYT
NA | TRBV24-1 | NA | ATSDDRPTRSYEQY
TRBD1 | TRBV5-5 | NA | ASSLRLTGDNSPLH
NA | TRBV9 | NA | ASSLSGQGINEQY
NA | TRBV3-1/TRBV3-2 | NA | ASSQGQGPYSPLH
TRBD2 | TRBV3-1/TRBV3-2 | NA | ASSQEYLAGGYNEQF
TRBD1 | TRBV23-1 | NA | ASVGTEESNTEAF
NA | TRBV27 | NA | ASSLLIPTNEKLF
NA | TRBV7-2 | once | ASSDSGQGNYGYT
NA | TRBV27 | NA | ASSSRGQNQPQH
NA | TRBV7-6 | NA | ASSLGGGANTGELF
TRBD1 | TRBV7-9 | NA | ASSFDRGSYNEQF
NA | TRBV3-1/TRBV3-2 | NA | ASSQALPNTDTQY
NA | TRBV19 | once | ASSTPTGVNQPQH
TRBD1 | TRBV30 | NA | AWSGHWTGDEQY
NA | TRBV3-1/TRBV3-2 | NA | ASSHRERCEQY
NA | TRBV14 | NA | ASSLRQAADEQY
TRBD1 | TRBV7-8 | NA | ASSLGDRGPDTQY
TRBD1 | TRBV5-8 | NA | ASSLGQGSTDTQY
TRBD1 | TRBV7-9 | NA | ASSLPPGGRSNEQF